The 16 T cell receptor beta chains below come from one sample, sequenced in a study of identical twins. TCRdb processed the 5' RACE reads anew with MiXCR; each CDR3 protein has one entry. This table holds hundreds of thousands of distinct CDR3 sequences, about 18% found once. The sample was also reused in another study, on T cells expressing NK-cell markers.

Sequenced material: PBMCs. All receptors derive from a woman aged 18 to 35 in good health.

This clonotype was detected many times. V is TRBV12-3 or TRBV12-4 and J is TRBJ2-7, with unresolved D. V lost 1 base, J lost 2 bases, and 6 bases lay in between. CDR3 length equals 13 residues. CDR3 residues: CASSLGETYEQYF. The CDR3 DNA follows: TGTGCCAGCAGTTTAGGAGAGACCTACGAGCAGTACTTC.

The rearrangement joins TRBV20-1 to TRBJ2-2; TRBD2 matches 9 bases. The CDR3 runs to 15 residues. J gave up 5 bases and V 6 bases, and 10 bases lay outside the gene matches. The germline CDR1 and CDR2 sequences are DFQATT and SNEGSKA (reference sequence). As DNA, the CDR3 is TGCAGTGCGCCGTGGAGTAGCGGGGGAACCGGGGAGCTGTTTTTT. This gives the protein CSAPWSSGGTGELFF.

The J gene is TRBJ2-3, the V gene TRBV24-1; 8 nucleotides match TRBD1. Unmatched junction bases numbered 0, after V lost 7 bases and J lost 1 base. Germline V gene data show CDR1 as KGHDR and CDR2 as SFDVKD. The CDR3 covers 13 residues. DNA of the CDR3: TGTGCCACCAGACAGGGGGGCACAGATACGCAGTATTTT. Protein: CATRQGGTDTQYF.

V gene TRBV4-3 combines with J gene TRBJ2-2; no firm D call. Deletions cut 4 bases from V and 4 bases from J, with 10 bases between. Per the germline V gene, CDR1 is LGHNA and CDR2 is YSLEER. The CDR3 has 14 residues. The CDR3 DNA is TGCGCCAGCAGCCCAAATGGGCTCACCGGGGAGCTGTTTTTT. It is translated as CASSPNGLTGELFF.

For the CDR3, the DNA is TGCGCCAGCAGCTGGGGGACAGGGACCGGGGAGCTGTTTTTT. Translation: CASSWGTGTGELFF. The chain links TRBV5-1 to TRBJ2-2; 9 positions match TRBD1. With 3 bases clipped from V and 5 bases from J, the junction kept 2 bases outside the gene matches. Germline loops: CDR1 SGHRS, CDR2 YFSETQ. CDR3 length: 14 residues.

The chain links TRBV4-3 to TRBJ2-1; 10 positions agree with TRBD2. The length of the CDR3 is 16 residues. In germline, CDR1 is LGHNA, CDR2 YSLEER. Trimming took 0 bases from V and 9 from J; bases not matched to a gene: 8. CDR3 sequence: CASSQEGLAGASEQFF. In DNA, the CDR3 is TGCGCCAGCAGCCAAGAAGGGCTAGCGGGAGCCTCTGAGCAGTTCTTC.

This clonotype has only a few counts. The chain joins TRBV6-2 or TRBV6-3 to TRBJ2-1, with a tentative D call TRBD2 (5 bases). Trimming stripped 4 bases from V and 0 bases from J, with 10 bases between. CDR1 MNHEY and CDR2 SVGEGT come from the germline V gene. The CDR3 runs to 15 residues. The CDR3 is CASSSQRSSYNEQFF. The CDR3 bases are TGTGCCAGCAGTTCACAGCGGAGCTCCTACAATGAGCAGTTCTTC.

In this sample, this clonotype turned up a few times. The chain couples TRBV10-1 to TRBJ1-1; D remains ambiguous. The CDR3 is made up of 12 amino acids. V was clipped by 4 bases and J by 11 bases, with 14 bases between them. Germline V gene lookup returns CDR1 WNHNN and CDR2 SYGVQD (reference sequence). The CDR3 DNA reads as TGCGCCAGCAGTGGGTCCTCCCTGAGGGCTTTCTTT. It codes for CASSGSSLRAFF.

This clonotype has a handful of counts. The rearrangement links TRBV9 to TRBJ2-2; D uncertain. The ends were cut back, 4 bases at V and 8 bases at J, with 6 bases in the middle. The CDR3 covers 11 residues. Germline values: CDR1 SGDLS, CDR2 YYNGEE. The CDR3 nucleotides are TGTGCCAGCAGCAAGGGTGGGGAGCTGTTTTTT. It translates to CASSKGGELFF.

The chain recombines TRBV20-1 with TRBJ2-5; 10 bases map to TRBD2. V dropped 3 bases and J dropped 3; count of bases not matched to a gene: 7. The germline V gene encodes CDR1 DFQATT and CDR2 SNEGSKA (reference sequence). The CDR3 spans 15 residues. As DNA, the CDR3 is TGCAGTGCTAGTCATAGCGGGGGGCAAGAAGAGACCCAGTACTTC. It is translated as CSASHSGGQEETQYF.

V is TRBV27 and J is TRBJ2-3, with TRBD2 matching over 8 bases. The CDR3 loop spans 15 amino acids. Germline V gives CDR1 MNHEY, CDR2 SMNVEV (reference sequence). Losses at the gene ends were 6 bases for V and 2 bases for J; bases not matched to a gene: 7. Here the CDR3 reads CASRGLAGNTDTQYF. The CDR3 coding sequence is TGTGCCAGCAGGGGGCTAGCGGGTAACACAGATACGCAGTATTTT.

This clonotype occurred a few times. The rearrangement links TRBV2 to TRBJ2-7; D remains ambiguous. V was trimmed by 6 bases and J by 1 base, leaving 13 bases between them. This CDR3 spans 14 amino acids. CDR1 is SNHLY and CDR2 is FYNNEI in the germline V gene. CDR3: CASSAVKGSYEQYF. The CDR3 region has the DNA TGTGCCAGCAGCGCAGTTAAGGGATCCTACGAGCAGTACTTC.

This clonotype was observed once. The genes are TRBV6-1 and TRBJ2-7, with 8 nucleotides matching TRBD1. The CDR3 covers 16 residues. The germline gives CDR1 MNHNS, CDR2 SASEGT. Germline trimming cut 6 bases from V and 1 base from J; bases unmatched to any gene: 11. CDR3 sequence (DNA): TGTGCCAGCAGGACCGGACAGGGCCATATTTCCTACGAGCAGTACTTC. As protein: CASRTGQGHISYEQYF.

This clonotype was seen a handful of times. The chain carries TRBV12-3 or TRBV12-4 and TRBJ1-2, with D tentatively TRBD1 (5 bases). This CDR3 region has 16 residues. The V end lost 3 bases, the J end lost 4 bases, and 18 bases lay between the germline ends. The CDR3 DNA follows: TGTGCCAGCAGTTTTGCCCCCGGGGGGGTTAGCTATGGCTACACCTTC. It codes for CASSFAPGGVSYGYTF.

This sequence joins TRBV9 and TRBJ2-3; unclear D gene. In germline, CDR1 is SGDLS, CDR2 YYNGEE. CDR3 size: 14 residues. The V end was cut by 3 bases, the J end by 2 bases, with 10 bases between. CDR3 bases: TGTGCCAGCAGCGGGGCGAGATTCACAGATACGCAGTATTTT. Translated: CASSGARFTDTQYF. The whole variable domain, remainder taken from reference TRBV9 and TRBJ2-3, is DSGVTQTPKHLITATGQRVTLRCSPRSGDLSVYWYQQSLDQGLQFLIQYYNGEERAKGNILERFSAQQFPDLHSELNLSSLELGDSALYFCASSGARFTDTQYFGPGTRLTVL.

This clonotype appeared many times. The chain combines TRBV6-5 with TRBJ2-7; tentative D call: TRBD1 (6 bases). Germline V CDR1 and CDR2: MNHEY, SVGAGI. Trimming cost V 6 bases and J 3 bases, with 6 bases left between them. This CDR3 comprises 11 residues. This chain's CDR3 is CASRGHYEQYF. Written as DNA, the CDR3 is TGTGCCAGCAGGGGACACTACGAGCAGTACTTC.